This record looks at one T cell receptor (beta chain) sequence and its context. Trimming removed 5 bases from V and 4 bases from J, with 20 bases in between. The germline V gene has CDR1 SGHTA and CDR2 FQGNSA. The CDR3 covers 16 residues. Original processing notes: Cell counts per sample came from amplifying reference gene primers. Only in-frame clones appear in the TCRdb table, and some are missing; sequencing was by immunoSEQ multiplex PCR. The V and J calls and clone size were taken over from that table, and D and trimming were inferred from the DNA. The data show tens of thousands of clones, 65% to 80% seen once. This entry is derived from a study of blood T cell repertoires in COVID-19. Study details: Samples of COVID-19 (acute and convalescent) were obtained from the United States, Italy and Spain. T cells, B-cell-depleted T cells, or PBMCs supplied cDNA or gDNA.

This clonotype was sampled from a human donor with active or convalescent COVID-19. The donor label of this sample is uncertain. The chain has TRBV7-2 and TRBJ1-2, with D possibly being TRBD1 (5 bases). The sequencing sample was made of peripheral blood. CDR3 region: CASSTQGGRALYGYTF. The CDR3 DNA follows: TGTGCCAGCAGCACTCAGGGCGGCCGGGCCCTCTATGGCTACACCTTC.